This TCR beta chain was captured in a study of OX40 agonist ivuxolimab in advanced cancers. Produced via immunoSEQ multiplex PCR; TCRdb's table is partial and in-frame only. This table has about 100,000 clones, less than 85% appearing once. CDR1 and CDR2 from the germline V gene are KGHSY and FQNENV. This CDR3 has 14 amino acids. Trimming shortened V by 1 base and J by 6 bases, and 12 bases separated the two germline ends. In the case of this clone: Its cognate antigen is unknown. The same CDR3 can be traced to other DNA sequences in this sample.

Overall study results and limits: The authors also found low normalized T-cell clonal expansion in some nonresponders.

The source is an adult with an advanced solid tumor such as melanoma, head and neck, liver or kidney cancer. Sample: CD4+ or CD8+ T cells sorted from blood, taken in a trial of the OX40 agonist ivuxolimab. The V gene is TRBV16, the J gene TRBJ1-2; tentatively, D is TRBD1 (5 bases). CDR3 nucleotide sequence: TGTGCCAGCAGCCAATTGGCGGGGGTGGATGGCTACACCTTC. It yields the protein CASSQLAGVDGYTF.